Listed here are 15 T cell receptor beta chains from one sample, sequenced in a study of response to subunit inactivated influenza vaccine. Via MiXCR, TCRdb re-called the RT-PCR reads, giving one row per CDR3 protein. This table has 150,000 to 200,000 distinct CDR3 sequences, around 12% appearing once. The same data also went into a second study, on T cells expressing NK-cell markers. That report adds: A 5'RACE template switching approach incorporating UMIs was used to make TCR beta cDNA.

The source material was CD8+ T cells sorted from PBMCs, sampled 12 days after vaccination. These receptors were collected from a man aged 50 to 59 who received an inactivated influenza vaccine.

The genes are TRBV24-1 and TRBJ2-1, with D maybe TRBD1 (6 bases). The CDR3 spans 14 residues. V lost 3 bases and J 3 bases, leaving 8 bases between the germline ends. From germline, CDR1 is KGHDR and CDR2 SFDVKD. The CDR3 region has the DNA TGTGCCACCAGTGATGACAGGATCTACAATGAGCAGTTCTTC. Protein product: CATSDDRIYNEQFF.

This clonotype has only a few counts. The J gene is TRBJ1-5, the V gene TRBV6-5, with D possibly being TRBD1 (5 bases). The CDR3 loop spans 16 amino acids. Germline-derived CDR1 and CDR2 are MNHEY and SVGAGI. V was clipped by 0 bases and J by 1 base, with 10 bases between them. CDR3 DNA: TGTGCCAGCAGTTACTCGCCAGGGACGAGCAATCAGCCCCAGCATTTT. It codes for CASSYSPGTSNQPQHF.

There are a few counts of this clonotype. The chain recombines TRBV6-2 or TRBV6-3 with TRBJ2-1, with D unresolved. Trimming stripped 7 bases from V and 0 bases from J, with 13 bases between. The CDR3 contains 15 residues. Per germline, CDR1 MNHEY and CDR2 SVGEGT. As DNA, the CDR3 is TGTGCCAGCAAAAGAGTTCAGAGCTCCTACAATGAGCAGTTCTTC. Its translation is CASKRVQSSYNEQFF.

The V gene is TRBV12-3 or TRBV12-4, the J gene TRBJ2-7; weak D call: TRBD1 (6 bases). CDR3 length equals 13 residues. V lost 4 bases and J lost 0, with 7 bases in between. CDR3 region: CASSSDSSYEQYF. CDR3 coding DNA: TGTGCCAGCAGTTCGGACAGCTCCTACGAGCAGTACTTC.

The V call is TRBV4-2, the J call TRBJ2-7; no reliable D call. The germline CDR1 and CDR2 sequences are LGHNA and YNFKEQ. V was pared by 5 bases and J by 0 bases, with 11 bases between. The CDR3 has 14 residues. CDR3 protein: CASSVDPLSYEQYF. The CDR3 nucleotides are TGTGCCAGCAGCGTGGACCCACTCTCCTACGAGCAGTACTTC.

This clonotype has more than one count but fewer than ten. The CDR3 region is CASSLNPLAGVVTGELFF. The CDR3 DNA sequence: TGTGCCAGCAGTTTAAACCCCCTAGCGGGGGTGGTCACCGGGGAGCTGTTTTTT. V usage is TRBV27 and J usage is TRBJ2-2; TRBD2 matches at 10 bases. V lost 2 bases, J lost 4 bases, and 10 bases stayed unmatched. Looked up from germline, CDR1 is MNHEY and CDR2 is SMNVEV (reference sequence). The CDR3 extends over 18 amino acids.

With respect to this clonotype: A much more abundant neighbour one base away suggests this may be a read error. The genes are TRBV5-6 and TRBJ1-3; no clear D. The CDR3 has 15 amino acids. CDR1 is SGHDT and CDR2 is YYEEEE in the germline V gene. The CDR3 spells CASSDPEGLGNAIYF. In DNA, the CDR3 is TGTGCCAGCAGCGACCCCGAGGGCCTGGGAAACGCCATATATTTT.

Only a few counts were recorded for this clonotype. The chain uses TRBV7-7 and TRBJ2-5; TRBD1 is a possible D gene (5 bases). Germline loops: CDR1 SSHAT, CDR2 FNYEAQ (reference sequence). This CDR3 is built from 14 residues. The V end was cut by 5 bases, the J end by 0 bases, with 10 bases between. As DNA, the CDR3 is TGTGCCAGCAGCGCAGGACATAACCAAGAGACCCAGTACTTC. Its protein product is CASSAGHNQETQYF.

This clonotype was observed many times. The rearrangement joins TRBV28 to TRBJ2-3; 7 bases are shared with TRBD2. This CDR3 spans 17 amino acids. Per germline, CDR1 MDHEN and CDR2 SYDVKM. V lost 4 bases, J lost 0 bases, and 10 bases stayed unmatched. Here the CDR3 reads CASSSLEVSGSTDTQYF. The CDR3 bases are TGTGCCAGCAGTTCCCTTGAGGTTAGCGGGAGCACAGATACGCAGTATTTT. The complete variable domain, with remaining parts taken from reference TRBV28 and TRBJ2-3, reads DVKVTQSSRYLVKRTGEKVFLECVQDMDHENMFWYRQDPGLGLRLIYFSYDVKMKEKGDIPEGYSVSREKKERFSLILESASTNQTSMYLCASSSLEVSGSTDTQYFGPGTRLTVL.

This clonotype came up many times. The rearrangement links TRBV12-3 or TRBV12-4 to TRBJ2-5; 7 positions agree with TRBD2. V lost 6 bases and J lost 4; bases outside the gene matches: 5. The CDR3 sequence is 13 residues long. The CDR3 here is CASRTLARETQYF. CDR3 bases: TGTGCCAGCAGGACACTAGCGAGAGAGACCCAGTACTTC.

This clonotype turned up a few times. The chain recombines TRBV14 with TRBJ1-3; D call uncertain. Trimming took 1 base from V and 7 from J, leaving 11 bases between them. The CDR3 covers 14 residues. Germline values: CDR1 SGHDN, CDR2 FVKESK. The CDR3 sequence: CASSQGYMWNTIYF. DNA for the CDR3: TGTGCCAGCAGCCAAGGGTACATGTGGAACACCATATATTTT.

This clonotype was seen a handful of times. This chain joins TRBV11-1 and TRBJ2-2; TRBD2 matches at 13 bases. The ends lost 1 base at V and 1 base at J; junction bases unmatched: 3. The CDR3 consists of 18 residues. Germline V gene lookup returns CDR1 SGHAT and CDR2 FQDESV (reference sequence). The CDR3 spells CASSLGLAGGQNTGELFF. CDR3 nucleotides: TGTGCCAGCAGCTTAGGACTAGCGGGGGGCCAGAACACCGGGGAGCTGTTTTTT.

This chain links TRBV9 with TRBJ2-7; D call uncertain. Germline lookup yields CDR1 SGDLS and CDR2 YYNGEE. V gave up 0 bases and J gave up 6 bases, with 7 bases separating them. This CDR3 contains 12 residues. CDR3 in amino acids: CASSVGGGEQYF. The CDR3 DNA reads TGTGCCAGCAGCGTAGGGGGTGGCGAGCAGTACTTC.

This clonotype was counted a single time. J is TRBJ2-7 and V is TRBV19, with D possibly being TRBD2 (6 bases). The CDR3 has 15 amino acids. V was clipped by 6 bases and J by 3 bases, with 18 bases between them. CDR1 and CDR2 from the germline V gene are LNHDA and SQIVND (reference sequence). The CDR3 here is CASSRDFTRFYEQYF. DNA of the CDR3: TGTGCCAGTAGCCGGGACTTTACCCGCTTCTACGAGCAGTACTTC.

The chain couples TRBV6-1 to TRBJ2-2; the match to TRBD2 covers 9 bases. There are 14 residues in the CDR3. From germline, CDR1 is MNHNS and CDR2 SASEGT. J lost 6 bases, V lost 6 bases, and 5 bases had no gene match. CDR3 in amino acids: CASRVASGAGELFF. The CDR3 DNA sequence: TGTGCCAGCAGAGTGGCTAGCGGGGCCGGGGAGCTGTTTTTT.